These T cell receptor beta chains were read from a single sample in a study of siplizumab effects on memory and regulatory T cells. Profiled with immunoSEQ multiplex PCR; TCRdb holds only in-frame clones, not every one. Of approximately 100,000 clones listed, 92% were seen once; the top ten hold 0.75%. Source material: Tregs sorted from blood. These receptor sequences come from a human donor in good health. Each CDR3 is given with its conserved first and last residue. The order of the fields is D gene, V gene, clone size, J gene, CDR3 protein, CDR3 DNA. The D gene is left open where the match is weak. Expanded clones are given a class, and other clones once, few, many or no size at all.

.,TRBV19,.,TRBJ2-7,CASRFRGSYEQYF,TGTGCCAGTAGATTCCGGGGCTCCTACGAGCAGTACTTC
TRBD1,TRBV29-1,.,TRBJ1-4,CSVLQGAGEKLFF,TGCAGCGTCTTACAGGGGGCCGGTGAAAAACTGTTTTTT
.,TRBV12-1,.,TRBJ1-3,CASSFPGQGEGGNTIYF,TGTGCCAGCAGCTTTCCCGGACAGGGAGAAGGTGGAAACACCATATATTTT
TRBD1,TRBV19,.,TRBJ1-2,CASSKRGTQGAYGYTF,TGTGCCAGTAGTAAAAGAGGGACGCAGGGGGCTTATGGCTACACCTTC
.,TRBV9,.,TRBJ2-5,CASSAGGTQYF,TGTGCCAGCAGCGCTGGGGGGACCCAGTACTTC
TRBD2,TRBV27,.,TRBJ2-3,CASSLSWTSGNNADTQYF,TGTGCCAGCAGTTTAAGTTGGACTAGCGGGAATAACGCAGATACGCAGTATTTT
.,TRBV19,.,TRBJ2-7,CASSMVGGRGLSYEQYF,TGTGCCAGTAGTATGGTAGGTGGAAGGGGTCTGAGCTACGAGCAGTACTTC
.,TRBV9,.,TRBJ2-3,CASSVVEGAVTQYF,TGTGCCAGCAGCGTCGTGGAGGGGGCCGTTACGCAGTATTTT
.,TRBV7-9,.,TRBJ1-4,CASSPGRQGNEKLFF,TGTGCCAGCAGCCCGGGACGGCAGGGGAATGAAAAACTGTTTTTT
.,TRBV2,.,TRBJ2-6,CASSARAVGANVLTF,TGTGCCAGCAGCGCCCGGGCGGTTGGGGCCAACGTCCTGACTTTC
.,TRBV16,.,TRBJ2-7,CASSQSYEQYF,TGTGCCAGCAGCCAATCGTACGAGCAGTACTTC
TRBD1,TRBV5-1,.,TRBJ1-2,CASSSPGQVGRGYTF,TGCGCCAGCAGCTCCCCGGGACAGGTGGGACGTGGCTACACCTTC
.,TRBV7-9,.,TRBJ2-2,CASSGRGLSTGELFF,TGTGCCAGCAGCGGCAGGGGTTTGAGTACCGGGGAGCTGTTTTTT
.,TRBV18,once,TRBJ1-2,CASSPQDSDHGYTF,TGTGCCAGCTCACCACAGGACAGTGACCATGGCTACACCTTC
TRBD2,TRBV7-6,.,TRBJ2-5,CASSGGLSTTQYF,TGTGCCAGCAGTGGGGGACTATCAACGACCCAGTACTTC
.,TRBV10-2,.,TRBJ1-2,CASSERAGTNYGYTF,TGCGCCAGCAGTGAAAGAGCAGGGACCAACTATGGCTACACCTTC
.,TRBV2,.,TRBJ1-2,CASTQEDRSFYGYTF,TGTGCCAGCACCCAGGAGGACAGATCCTTCTATGGCTACACCTTC
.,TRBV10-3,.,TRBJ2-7,CAISGSGSSYEQYF,TGTGCCATCAGTGGATCAGGGTCCTCCTACGAGCAGTACTTC
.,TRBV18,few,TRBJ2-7,CASSAQTDEQYF,TGTGCCAGCTCAGCACAGACAGACGAGCAGTACTTC
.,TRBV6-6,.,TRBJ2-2,CASRERDGELFF,TGTGCCAGCAGGGAAAGGGACGGGGAGCTGTTTTTT
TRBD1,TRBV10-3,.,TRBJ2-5,CAITGTGDKETQYF,TGTGCCATCACGGGTACAGGGGATAAGGAGACCCAGTACTTC
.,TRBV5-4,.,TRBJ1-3,CASSSGTFSGNTIYF,TGTGCCAGCAGCTCCGGTACTTTCTCTGGAAACACCATATATTTT
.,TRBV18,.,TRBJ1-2,CASSLYGHAPSNYGYTF,TGTGCCAGCTCCCTATACGGACATGCGCCCTCTAACTATGGCTACACCTTC
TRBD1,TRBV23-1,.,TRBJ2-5,CASSQRTGGAETQYF,TGCGCCAGCAGTCAAAGGACAGGGGGCGCGGAGACCCAGTACTTC
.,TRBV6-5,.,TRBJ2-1,CASSYSRGSEQFF,TGTGCCAGCAGTTACTCGCGAGGAAGTGAGCAGTTCTTC
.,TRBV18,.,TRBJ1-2,CASSLVTGSDSNYGYTF,TGTGCCAGCTCACTAGTTACCGGGTCAGACTCTAACTATGGCTACACCTTC
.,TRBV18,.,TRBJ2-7,CASSPGGGGNEQYF,TGTGCCAGCTCACCGGGAGGAGGAGGTAACGAGCAGTACTTC
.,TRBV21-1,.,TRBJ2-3,CASSKESGEDTQYF,TGTGCCAGCAGCAAAGAATCAGGAGAGGATACGCAGTATTTT
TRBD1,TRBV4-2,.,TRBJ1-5,CASSQGTGVRNQPQHF,TGTGCCAGCAGCCAAGGGACAGGGGTTAGAAATCAGCCCCAGCATTTT
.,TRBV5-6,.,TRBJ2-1,CASSLENLQFF,TGTGCCAGCAGCTTGGAGAATCTTCAGTTCTTC
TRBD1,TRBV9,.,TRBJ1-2,CASSGQGTRSYGYTF,TGTGCCAGCAGCGGACAGGGTACGAGGAGCTATGGCTACACCTTC
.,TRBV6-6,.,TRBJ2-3,CASSSSATGSLDTQYF,TGTGCCAGCAGTTCATCAGCAACAGGGTCGTTAGATACGCAGTATTTT
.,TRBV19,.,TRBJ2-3,CASSMGQGQADTQYF,TGTGCCAGTAGTATGGGTCAGGGGCAAGCAGATACGCAGTATTTT
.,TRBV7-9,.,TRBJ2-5,CASSQLLRGGTAGETQYF,TGTGCCAGCAGCCAGCTTTTGCGGGGCGGAACCGCCGGAGAGACCCAGTACTTC
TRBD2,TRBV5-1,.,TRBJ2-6,CASSSGLAGGPIIFGANVLTF,TGCGCCAGCAGCTCGGGACTAGCGGGAGGGCCAATAATATTTGGGGCCAACGTCCTGACTTTC
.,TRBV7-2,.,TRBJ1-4,CASSLWQGFEKLFF,TGTGCCAGCAGCTTATGGCAGGGTTTTGAAAAACTGTTTTTT
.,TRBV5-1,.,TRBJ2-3,CASNPREYTDTQYF,TGCGCCAGCAACCCCCGGGAATACACAGATACGCAGTATTTT
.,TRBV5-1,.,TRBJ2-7,CASSSMGEQYF,TGCGCCAGCAGCTCGATGGGGGAGCAGTACTTC